The rows below give T cell receptor beta chains drawn from one sample of a study of T cells after yellow fever vaccination. From the 5' RACE reads, TCRdb called clonotypes with MiXCR, one entry per CDR3 protein. Here the sample spans around 590,000 distinct CDR3 sequences, approximately 13% being singletons. The sequencing used PBMCs, collected on the day of the yellow fever booster vaccination. Receptors originate from a man aged 25-45 years who received the YFV17D yellow fever vaccine. Both conserved end residues are part of each CDR3. Each record gives: D gene, J gene, V gene, clone size, CDR3 DNA, CDR3 protein. A D gene is named only where the DNA matches it firmly. Size values are once, few and many counts, or a class for expanded clones, and some rows have none.

-,TRBJ1-2,TRBV6-5,few,TGTGCCAGCAGTTACAAGGGTGGTTACTATGGCTACACCTTC,CASSYKGGYYGYTF
TRBD1,TRBJ2-7,TRBV5-1,-,TGCGCCAGCAGCTTCCGGGACAGGGGCCACGAGCAGTACTTC,CASSFRDRGHEQYF
-,TRBJ1-4,TRBV14,-,TGTGCCAGCAGCCAAGCGCAAACAGCTCCACGGTTTTTT,CASSQAQTAPRFF
-,TRBJ2-7,TRBV5-1,-,TGCGCCAGCAGCTTGGTAGTGGATTCCTACGAGCAGTACTTC,CASSLVVDSYEQYF
-,TRBJ2-3,TRBV5-1,few,TGCGCCAGCAGCTCATTACGGGAGACCGCTGCAGATACGCAGTATTTT,CASSSLRETAADTQYF
-,TRBJ1-3,TRBV7-2,few,TGTGCCAGCAGGGTCGGAGGCTCTGGAAACACCATATATTTT,CASRVGGSGNTIYF
-,TRBJ1-4,TRBV29-1,few,TGCAGCGTTGAAGGGGTTGGTGAAAAACTGTTTTTT,CSVEGVGEKLFF
-,TRBJ2-7,TRBV7-9,few,TGTGCCAGCAGCTTCAAGGGCTACGAGCAGTACTTC,CASSFKGYEQYF
TRBD2,TRBJ2-5,TRBV6-2/TRBV6-3,few,TGTGCCAGCAGACCACCGACTAGCGGGATGAGGGGAGAGACCCAGTACTTC,CASRPPTSGMRGETQYF
-,TRBJ1-5,TRBV2,few,TGTGCCAGCAGTGATGTTCGGGATCAGCCCCAGCATTTT,CASSDVRDQPQHF
-,TRBJ2-5,TRBV28,-,TGTGCCAGCAGTTGGGGTTTCCCGGAGACCCAGTACTTC,CASSWGFPETQYF
TRBD1,TRBJ2-7,TRBV27,few,TGTGCCAGCAGCCTTATCGGATTCGAGACAGGGGCAATCTACGAGCAGTACTTC,CASSLIGFETGAIYEQYF
TRBD1,TRBJ1-1,TRBV4-2,-,TGTGCCAGCAGCCAAGAACAGGGGGTGAACACTGAAGCTTTCTTT,CASSQEQGVNTEAFF
-,TRBJ2-1,TRBV6-5,-,TGTGCCAGCAGTTTCCTAGGGTACAATGAGCAGTTCTTC,CASSFLGYNEQFF
-,TRBJ1-1,TRBV7-9,many,TGTGCCAGCAGCCCGAGCAGGGGTGGAACTGAAGCTTTCTTT,CASSPSRGGTEAFF
TRBD2,TRBJ2-3,TRBV6-5,few,TGTGCCAGCAGTTACTCCGGCGGGAGTAGAGATACGCAGTATTTT,CASSYSGGSRDTQYF
TRBD1,TRBJ2-3,TRBV20-1,-,TGCAGTGCTTCGGACAGGGCGGCTGATACGCAGTATTTT,CSASDRAADTQYF
-,TRBJ2-7,TRBV20-1,-,TGCAGTGCTAGACCCTCACTGGGACCGGGATACGAGCAGTACTTC,CSARPSLGPGYEQYF
-,TRBJ2-5,TRBV10-3,few,TGTGCCATCAGTGAGTCTGGTAGCAGGGAGACCCAGTACTTC,CAISESGSRETQYF
TRBD2,TRBJ2-3,TRBV20-1,few,TGCAGTGCCCTCCGCGGGAGCGGGTCAGATACGCAGTATTTT,CSALRGSGSDTQYF
-,TRBJ2-1,TRBV18,few,TGTGCCAGCTCACTTAATACAGGGAGCGAGCAGTTCTTC,CASSLNTGSEQFF
TRBD1,TRBJ1-2,TRBV6-2/TRBV6-3,-,TGTGCCAGCACTGAGGACGGGACAGGAATCTATGGCTACACCTTC,CASTEDGTGIYGYTF
TRBD2,TRBJ2-3,TRBV20-1,many,TGCAGTGCGAGCCGCGGGAGCGTTACAGATACGCAGTATTTT,CSASRGSVTDTQYF
-,TRBJ2-5,TRBV2,-,TGTGCCAGCAGTGAAAAGTTATCGGGGACCCAGTACTTC,CASSEKLSGTQYF